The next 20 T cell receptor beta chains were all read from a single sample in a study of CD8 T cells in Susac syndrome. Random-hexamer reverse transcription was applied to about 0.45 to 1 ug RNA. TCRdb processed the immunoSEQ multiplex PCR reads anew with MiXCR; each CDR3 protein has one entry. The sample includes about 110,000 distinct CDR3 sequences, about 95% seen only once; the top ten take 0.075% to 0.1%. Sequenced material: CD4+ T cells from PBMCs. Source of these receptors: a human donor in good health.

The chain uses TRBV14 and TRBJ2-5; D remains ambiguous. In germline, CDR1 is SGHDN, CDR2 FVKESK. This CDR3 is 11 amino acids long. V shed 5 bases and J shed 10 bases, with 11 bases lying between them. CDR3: CASSTSGVQYF. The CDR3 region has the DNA TGTGCCAGCAGCACCTCAGGCGTCCAGTACTTC.

The CDR3 coding sequence is TGCAGTGCTAGAGATGGAGTAGCGGAGACCCAGTACTTC. This translates into CSARDGVAETQYF. V is TRBV20-1 and J is TRBJ2-5, with a possible D match to TRBD2 (5 bases). V was trimmed by 0 bases and J by 5 bases, leaving 10 bases between them. The CDR3 is made up of 13 amino acids. CDR1 is DFQATT and CDR2 is SNEGSKA in the germline V gene (reference sequence).

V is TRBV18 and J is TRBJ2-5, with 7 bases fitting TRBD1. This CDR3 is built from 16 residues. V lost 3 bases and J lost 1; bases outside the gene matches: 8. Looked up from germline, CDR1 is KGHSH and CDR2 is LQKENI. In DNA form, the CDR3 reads TGTGCCAGCTCACCCATCTCCGGGACAGTCCAAGAGACCCAGTACTTC. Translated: CASSPISGTVQETQYF.

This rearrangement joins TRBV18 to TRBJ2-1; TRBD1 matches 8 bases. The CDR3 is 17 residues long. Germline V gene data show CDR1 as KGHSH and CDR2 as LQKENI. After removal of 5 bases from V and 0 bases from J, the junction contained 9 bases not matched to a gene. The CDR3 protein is CASSDWTGLSSYNEQFF. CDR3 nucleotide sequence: TGTGCCAGCTCAGACTGGACAGGGCTAAGCTCCTACAATGAGCAGTTCTTC.

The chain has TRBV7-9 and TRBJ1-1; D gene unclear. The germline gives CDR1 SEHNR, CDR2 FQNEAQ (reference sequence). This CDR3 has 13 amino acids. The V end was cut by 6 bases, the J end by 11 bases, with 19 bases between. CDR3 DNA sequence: TGTGCCAGCAGTGATGCTCAGCGCGCGGAGGCTTTCTTT. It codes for CASSDAQRAEAFF.

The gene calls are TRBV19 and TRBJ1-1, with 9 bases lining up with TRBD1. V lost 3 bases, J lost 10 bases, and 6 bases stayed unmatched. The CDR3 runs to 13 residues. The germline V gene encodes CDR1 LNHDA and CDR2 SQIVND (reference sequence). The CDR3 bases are TGTGCCAGTAGTATCCCGGACAGGGGAGCAGCTTTCTTT. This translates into CASSIPDRGAAFF.

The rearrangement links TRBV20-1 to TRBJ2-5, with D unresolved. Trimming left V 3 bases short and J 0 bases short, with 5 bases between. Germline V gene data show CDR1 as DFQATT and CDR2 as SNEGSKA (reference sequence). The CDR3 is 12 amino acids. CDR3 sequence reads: CSASTNQETQYF. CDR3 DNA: TGCAGTGCTAGTACTAACCAAGAGACCCAGTACTTC.

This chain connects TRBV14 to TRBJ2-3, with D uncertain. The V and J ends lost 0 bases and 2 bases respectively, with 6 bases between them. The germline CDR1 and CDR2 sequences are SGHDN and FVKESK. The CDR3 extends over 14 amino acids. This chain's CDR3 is CASSQDRPTDTQYF. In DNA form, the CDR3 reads TGTGCCAGCAGCCAAGACCGCCCCACAGATACGCAGTATTTT.

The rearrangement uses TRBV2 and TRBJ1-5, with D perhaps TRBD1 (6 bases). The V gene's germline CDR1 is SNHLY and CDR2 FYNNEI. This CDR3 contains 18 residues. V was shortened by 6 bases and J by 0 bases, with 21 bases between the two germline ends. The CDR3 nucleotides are TGTGCCAGCAGGATAAACGATCGGGGGGCGTTTAGCAATCAGCCCCAGCATTTT. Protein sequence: CASRINDRGAFSNQPQHF.

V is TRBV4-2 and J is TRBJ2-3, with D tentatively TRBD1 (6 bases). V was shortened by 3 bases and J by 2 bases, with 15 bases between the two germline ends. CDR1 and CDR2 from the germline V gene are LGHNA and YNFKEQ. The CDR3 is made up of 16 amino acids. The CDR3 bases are TGTGCCAGCAGCCAGGGCACAGGGCCTGACACAGATACGCAGTATTTT. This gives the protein CASSQGTGPDTDTQYF.

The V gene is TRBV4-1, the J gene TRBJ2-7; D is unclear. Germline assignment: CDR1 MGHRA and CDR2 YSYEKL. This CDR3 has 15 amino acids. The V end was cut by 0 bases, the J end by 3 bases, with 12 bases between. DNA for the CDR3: TGCGCCAGCAGCCAAGACTCGGTAGGTCTCTACGAGCAGTACTTC. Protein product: CASSQDSVGLYEQYF.

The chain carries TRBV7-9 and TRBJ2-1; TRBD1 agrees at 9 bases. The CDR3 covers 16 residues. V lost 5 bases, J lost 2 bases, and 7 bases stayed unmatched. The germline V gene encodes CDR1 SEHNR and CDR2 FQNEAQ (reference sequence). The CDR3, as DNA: TGTGCCAGCAGCCCCCCGGGACAGGGACCCTACAATGAGCAGTTCTTC. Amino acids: CASSPPGQGPYNEQFF.

This CDR3 is CASSYQGQSSGANVLTF. As DNA, the CDR3 is TGTGCCAGCAGTTACCAGGGACAGAGCTCTGGGGCCAACGTCCTGACTTTC. The rearrangement joins TRBV6-5 to TRBJ2-6; TRBD1 matches 7 bases. Germline lookup yields CDR1 MNHEY and CDR2 SVGAGI. The CDR3 is 17 amino acids. V lost 2 bases, J lost 0 bases, and 4 bases stayed unmatched.

The CDR3 is CASRLGQPGLYEQYF. The DNA for the CDR3 is TGTGCCAGCAGACTAGGACAGCCAGGACTCTACGAGCAGTACTTC. The chain uses TRBV6-6 and TRBJ2-7; D might be TRBD1 (6 bases). The CDR3 is 15 amino acids. V was shortened by 6 bases and J by 3 bases, with 18 bases between the two germline ends. From germline, CDR1 is MNHNY and CDR2 SVGAGI (reference sequence).

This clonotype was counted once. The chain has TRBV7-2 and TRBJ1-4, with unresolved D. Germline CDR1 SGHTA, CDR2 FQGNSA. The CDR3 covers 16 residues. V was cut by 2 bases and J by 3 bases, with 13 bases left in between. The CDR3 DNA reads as TGTGCCAGCAGCTTATCGCAGGCCATAGCTAATGAAAAACTGTTTTTT. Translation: CASSLSQAIANEKLFF. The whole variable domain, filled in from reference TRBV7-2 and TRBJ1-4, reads GAGVSQSPSNKVTEKGKDVELRCDPISGHTALYWYRQSLGQGLEFLIYFQGNSAPDKSGLPSDRFSAERTGGSVSTLTIQRTQQEDSAVYLCASSLSQAIANEKLFFGSGTQLSVL.

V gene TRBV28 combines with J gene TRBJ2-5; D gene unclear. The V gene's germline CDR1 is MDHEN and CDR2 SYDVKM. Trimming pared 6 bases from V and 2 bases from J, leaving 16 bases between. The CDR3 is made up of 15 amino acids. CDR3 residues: CASSLFQDGQETQYF. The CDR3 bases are TGTGCCAGCAGCCTATTCCAGGACGGACAAGAGACCCAGTACTTC.

The CDR3 here is CATSKGNQPQHF. CDR3 nucleotide sequence: TGTGCCACCAGCAAGGGCAATCAGCCCCAGCATTTT. The V gene is TRBV15, the J gene TRBJ1-5, with D hard to call. Trimming pared 4 bases from V and 2 bases from J, leaving 3 bases between. CDR1 is LNHNV and CDR2 is YYDKDF in the germline V gene (reference sequence). The length of the CDR3 is 12 residues.

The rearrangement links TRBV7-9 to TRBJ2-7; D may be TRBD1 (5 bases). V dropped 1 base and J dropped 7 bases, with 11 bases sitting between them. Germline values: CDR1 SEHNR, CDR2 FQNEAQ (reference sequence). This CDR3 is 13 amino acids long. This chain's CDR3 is CASSLGTSEEQYF. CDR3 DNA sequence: TGTGCCAGCAGCTTAGGGACATCCGAAGAGCAGTACTTC. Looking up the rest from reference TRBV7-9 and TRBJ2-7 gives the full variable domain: DTGVSQNPRHKITKRGQNVTFRCDPISEHNRLYWYRQTLGQGPEFLTYFQNEAQLEKSRLLSDRFSAERPKGSFSTLEIQRTEQGDSAMYLCASSLGTSEEQYFGPGTRLTVT.

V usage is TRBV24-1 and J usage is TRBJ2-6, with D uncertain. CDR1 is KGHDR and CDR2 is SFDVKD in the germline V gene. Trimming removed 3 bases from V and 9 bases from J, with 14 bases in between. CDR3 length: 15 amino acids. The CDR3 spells CATSDPKAPGNVLTF. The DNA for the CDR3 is TGTGCCACCAGTGATCCAAAGGCCCCAGGCAACGTCCTGACTTTC.

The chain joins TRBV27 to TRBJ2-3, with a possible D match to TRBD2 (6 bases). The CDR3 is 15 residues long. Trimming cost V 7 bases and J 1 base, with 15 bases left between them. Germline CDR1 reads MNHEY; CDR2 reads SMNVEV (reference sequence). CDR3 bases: TGTGCCAGCAAGGTGGGCGGGGCCCGCACAGATACGCAGTATTTT. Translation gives CASKVGGARTDTQYF.